What follows are 28 T cell receptor beta chains derived from one specimen sequenced in a study of radiotherapy plus CTLA-4 blockade in lung cancer. Generated by immunoSEQ multiplex PCR, the TCRdb table keeps only in-frame clones and is missing some. The sample has roughly 66,000 clones, about 83% seen once; the top ten hold 3.5% to 5%. The sequencing used peripheral blood, collected from a patient treated with radiotherapy plus ipilimumab. Receptor source: a human donor with non-small cell lung cancer who had a partial response to radiotherapy plus ipilimumab.

The gene calls are TRBV29-1 and TRBJ2-7, with 7 bases identical to TRBD1. Germline values: CDR1 SQVTM, CDR2 ANQGSEA. The CDR3 has 15 residues. Trimming took 3 bases from V and 5 from J; bases not matched to a gene: 13. CDR3 coding DNA: TGCAGCGTTGAGACACCCCCGGGACAGTCCCACGAGCAGTACTTC. It encodes CSVETPPGQSHEQYF.

This clone was counted only a few times. V and J are TRBV27 and TRBJ2-7; 7 positions match TRBD1. Germline V gene lookup returns CDR1 MNHEY and CDR2 SMNVEV (reference sequence). The CDR3 consists of 13 residues. Losses at the gene ends were 3 bases for V and 4 bases for J; bases not matched to a gene: 3. The CDR3 coding sequence is TGTGCCAGCAGTTTGGGACAGACTTACGAGCAGTACTTC. It translates to CASSLGQTYEQYF.

The rearrangement links TRBV7-9 to TRBJ2-2, with D possibly being TRBD2 (5 bases). The V end was cut by 7 bases, the J end by 5 bases, with 17 bases between. Germline V gene data show CDR1 as SEHNR and CDR2 as FQNEAQ (reference sequence). This CDR3 is 15 amino acids long. CDR3 nucleotide sequence: TGTGCCAGCAAGGTCGGGGAAAGTGTTACCGGGGAGCTGTTTTTT. Translation: CASKVGESVTGELFF.

The rearrangement joins TRBV2 to TRBJ1-5; D possibly corresponds to TRBD1 (5 bases). This CDR3 is built from 12 residues. Germline V gene sequence: CDR1 SNHLY, CDR2 FYNNEI. Trimming stripped 2 bases from V and 9 bases from J, with 8 bases between. The CDR3 DNA follows: TGTGCCAGCAGTGAAAGGGGTGCGCCCCAGCATTTT. It yields the protein CASSERGAPQHF.

The chain uses TRBV5-1 and TRBJ2-5; maybe TRBD1 (6 bases). CDR3 size: 15 residues. V gave up 4 bases and J gave up 2 bases, with 15 bases separating them. The germline V gene encodes CDR1 SGHRS and CDR2 YFSETQ. CDR3 in amino acids: CASSPTDSRQETQYF. The CDR3 nucleotides read TGCGCCAGCAGCCCTACGGACAGTCGACAAGAGACCCAGTACTTC.

This chain uses TRBV30 with TRBJ1-5; D not certain. V lost 1 base to trimming and J lost 0 bases, with 16 bases between them. From germline, CDR1 is GTSNPN and CDR2 SVGIG (reference sequence). The CDR3 has 17 amino acids. CDR3 in amino acids: CAWSGPPPKYSNQPQHF. The CDR3 DNA sequence: TGTGCCTGGAGTGGCCCGCCGCCTAAATATAGCAATCAGCCCCAGCATTTT.

The chain carries TRBV18 and TRBJ1-4; D remains unclear. There are 19 residues in the CDR3. Germline CDR1 reads KGHSH; CDR2 reads LQKENI. With 3 bases removed from V and 5 bases from J, the gap between germline ends came to 25 bases. Here the CDR3 DNA reads TGTGCCAGCTCACCCGCGATGAGGGTCGGGCGAGGAATAAATGAAAAACTGTTTTTT. Its protein is CASSPAMRVGRGINEKLFF.

The table lists this clone with a count of one. The chain links TRBV6-5 to TRBJ2-7; a weak D match, TRBD2 (6 bases). Per the germline V gene, CDR1 is MNHEY and CDR2 is SVGAGI. CDR3 length: 15 residues. Trimming removed 0 bases at V and 2 bases at J, with 11 bases between. Written as DNA, the CDR3 is TGTGCCAGCAGTTACTCTTGGGACTCAGCCTACGAGCAGTACTTC. It specifies CASSYSWDSAYEQYF.

The gene calls are TRBV7-8 and TRBJ1-3; 7 positions match TRBD1. Per germline, CDR1 SGHVS and CDR2 FQNEAQ. J gave up 0 bases and V 5 bases, and 7 bases lay outside the gene matches. The CDR3 is 16 residues long. The CDR3: CASSPEGALSGNTIYF. For the CDR3, the DNA is TGTGCCAGCAGCCCCGAGGGGGCGCTCTCTGGAAACACCATATATTTT.

Only a few counts were recorded for this clone. The rearrangement links TRBV4-2 to TRBJ1-5; 9 bases fit TRBD1. The CDR3 consists of 13 residues. J was trimmed by 8 bases and V by 4 bases; bases with no gene match: 3. The germline CDR1 and CDR2 sequences are LGHNA and YNFKEQ. CDR3 protein: CASSRGQGEPQHF. CDR3 coding DNA: TGTGCCAGCAGCCGGGGACAGGGAGAGCCCCAGCATTTT.

This chain joins TRBV9 and TRBJ2-2, with TRBD2 as a possible D gene (6 bases). This CDR3 is 17 amino acids long. Trimming left V 4 bases short and J 5 bases short, with 21 bases between. Germline lookup yields CDR1 SGDLS and CDR2 YYNGEE. DNA for the CDR3: TGTGCCAGCAGCAACGGCTGGGGGGAGGCCCGAACCGGGGAGCTGTTTTTT. Encoded protein: CASSNGWGEARTGELFF.

This sequence joins TRBV10-3 and TRBJ2-7, with 7 bases that match TRBD1. V lost 4 bases to trimming and J lost 1 base; unmatched junction nucleotides: 4. Germline CDR1 ENHRY, CDR2 SYGVKD. The CDR3 sequence is 14 residues long. As DNA, the CDR3 is TGTGCCATCAGTGGGGGGACAGCATCCTACGAGCAGTACTTC. This translates into CAISGGTASYEQYF.

The chain uses TRBV19 and TRBJ2-7; no firm D call. The CDR3 contains 12 residues. Trimming removed 10 bases from V and 2 bases from J, with 12 bases in between. Germline values: CDR1 LNHDA, CDR2 SQIVND (reference sequence). For the CDR3, the DNA is TGTGCCACTATCGACTCAGCCTACGAGCAGTACTTC. Its protein product is CATIDSAYEQYF.

This clone was counted a single time. The chain links TRBV10-3 to TRBJ1-1; 11 bases are shared with TRBD1. This CDR3 contains 16 residues. After removal of 0 bases from V and 4 bases from J, the junction contained 4 bases not matched to a gene. Germline V gene data show CDR1 as ENHRY and CDR2 as SYGVKD. CDR3 region: CAISESFGTGGTEAFF. CDR3 bases: TGTGCCATCAGTGAGTCGTTCGGGACAGGGGGCACTGAAGCTTTCTTT.

The chain employs TRBV15 and TRBJ1-1, with TRBD1 as a possible D gene (5 bases). Trimming shortened V by 1 base and J by 7 bases, and 13 bases separated the two germline ends. CDR3 size: 14 residues. Germline CDR1 reads LNHNV; CDR2 reads YYDKDF (reference sequence). CDR3 sequence (DNA): TGTGCCACCAGCAGAGTCCAGGGTTCCCTTGAAGCTTTCTTT. Translated: CATSRVQGSLEAFF.

The chain couples TRBV6-1 to TRBJ2-3, with 12 bases identical to TRBD2. Trimming at V came to 3 bases and at J to 4 bases, leaving 8 bases not matched to a gene. CDR3 length: 17 residues. Germline V lookup: CDR1 MNHNS, CDR2 SASEGT. The CDR3 loop reads CASSDYGLAGTADTQYF. CDR3 coding DNA: TGTGCCAGCAGTGACTACGGACTAGCGGGAACCGCAGATACGCAGTATTTT.

The rearrangement uses TRBV7-8 and TRBJ2-7, with 7 bases that match TRBD2. Germline V gives CDR1 SGHVS, CDR2 FQNEAQ. V was clipped by 7 bases and J by 3 bases; unmatched bases: 15. There are 16 residues in the CDR3. The chain's CDR3 is CASTVTPSGTDYEQYF. DNA of the CDR3: TGTGCCAGCACCGTTACCCCGAGCGGGACCGACTACGAGCAGTACTTC.

The V call is TRBV7-9, the J call TRBJ2-1, with TRBD2 matching over 11 bases. The CDR3 length is 17 residues. V gave up 5 bases and J gave up 12 bases; unmatched junction bases: 18. Germline assignment: CDR1 SEHNR and CDR2 FQNEAQ (reference sequence). This CDR3 reads CASSLTTSGSGAGGQFF. DNA of the CDR3: TGTGCCAGCAGCCTTACTACTAGCGGGAGTGGGGCAGGGGGGCAGTTCTTC. The full variable domain, rest sourced from reference TRBV7-9 and TRBJ2-1, is DTGVSQNPRHKITKRGQNVTFRCDPISEHNRLYWYRQTLGQGPEFLTYFQNEAQLEKSRLLSDRFSAERPKGSFSTLEIQRTEQGDSAMYLCASSLTTSGSGAGGQFFGPGTRLTVL.

The CDR3 loop reads CSALRGGDYEQYF. In nucleotides, the CDR3 is TGCAGCGCCCTGAGAGGAGGCGACTACGAGCAGTACTTC. This chain links TRBV29-1 with TRBJ2-7; D perhaps matches TRBD2 (5 bases). Germline loops: CDR1 SQVTM, CDR2 ANQGSEA. The CDR3 length is 13 residues. V was shortened by 7 bases and J by 3 bases, with 16 bases between the two germline ends.

The chain combines TRBV6-1 with TRBJ1-4; the D gene is possibly TRBD1 (6 bases). In germline, CDR1 is MNHNS, CDR2 SASEGT. V lost 6 bases and J lost 8, with 16 bases in between. There are 14 residues in the CDR3. The CDR3 coding sequence is TGTGCCAGCAGGCCAACAGGGTTAGAAGAAAAACTGTTTTTT. Protein: CASRPTGLEEKLFF.

This clone was detected only a few times. The rearrangement joins TRBV5-1 to TRBJ2-3, with 7 bases lining up with TRBD2. Per germline, CDR1 SGHRS and CDR2 YFSETQ. The CDR3 is 13 amino acids. The V and J ends lost 7 bases and 0 bases, in that order; junction bases with no gene match: 2. This chain's CDR3 is CASRAGSTDTQYF. CDR3 bases: TGCGCCAGCCGAGCGGGAAGCACAGATACGCAGTATTTT.

In nucleotides, the CDR3 is TGTGCCAGCAGCTTGGAGGGGGGGCGATCTACCGGGGAGCTGTTTTTT. Its protein is CASSLEGGRSTGELFF. The rearrangement links TRBV5-4 to TRBJ2-2; the D gene is possibly TRBD2 (7 bases). V was shortened by 0 bases and J by 5 bases, with 14 bases between the two germline ends. CDR3 length: 16 residues. The germline V gene encodes CDR1 SGHNT and CDR2 YYREEE (reference sequence).

This chain connects TRBV10-2 to TRBJ2-2, with 7 bases matching TRBD1. The germline CDR1 and CDR2 sequences are WSHSY and SAAADI. The V and J ends lost 5 bases and 1 base, in that order; junction bases with no gene match: 4. The CDR3 contains 15 residues. CDR3 sequence reads: CASSWDSRNTGELFF. CDR3 nucleotides: TGCGCCAGCAGTTGGGACAGCCGGAACACCGGGGAGCTGTTTTTT.

The J gene is TRBJ1-2, the V gene TRBV19; perhaps TRBD1 as D (5 bases). This CDR3 contains 13 residues. V was clipped by 7 bases and J by 7 bases, with 16 bases between them. Germline V CDR1 and CDR2: LNHDA, SQIVND (reference sequence). The CDR3 protein is CASTAKQVGGYTF. The DNA for the CDR3 is TGTGCCAGTACAGCCAAACAGGTTGGTGGCTACACCTTC.

The chain joins TRBV5-5 to TRBJ2-5; tentative D call: TRBD2 (5 bases). The germline gives CDR1 SGHKS, CDR2 YYEKEE (reference sequence). Trimming took off 0 bases at V and 0 bases at J, with 9 bases between the two ends. The CDR3 is 15 residues long. The chain's CDR3 is CASSLGHGNQETQYF. For the CDR3, the DNA is TGTGCCAGCAGCTTGGGCCACGGGAACCAAGAGACCCAGTACTTC.

CDR3 in DNA: TGTGCCAGCAGTATGACTAGCGGGAGCTATGAGCAGTTCTTC. Translating it yields CASSMTSGSYEQFF. The gene calls are TRBV27 and TRBJ2-1; 12 bases map to TRBD2. This CDR3 has 14 amino acids. V lost 5 bases, J lost 8 bases, and 4 bases stayed unmatched. Germline V gene sequence: CDR1 MNHEY, CDR2 SMNVEV (reference sequence).

The genes are TRBV9 and TRBJ2-1; weak D call: TRBD1 (6 bases). The CDR3 consists of 14 residues. Deletions cut 6 bases from V and 7 bases from J, with 17 bases between. Germline CDR1 SGDLS, CDR2 YYNGEE. CDR3 region: CASTTQGVWNEQFF. The CDR3 DNA sequence: TGTGCCAGCACCACACAGGGCGTTTGGAATGAGCAGTTCTTC.

This sequence joins TRBV21-1 and TRBJ2-7; the table calls TRBD2, which could not be checked here. TRBV21-1 is noted as a pseudogene. The CDR3 is 19 amino acids. This chain's CDR3 is CASSDPTGPSGKRPYEQYF. The CDR3 DNA sequence: TGTGCCAGCAGCGACCCAACAGGTCCTAGCGGGAAGAGACCCTACGAGCAGTACTTC.